Sequencing of this T cell receptor (beta chain) was carried out in a study of blood T cell repertoires in COVID-19. Study-wide background: Both acute and convalescent COVID-19 samples were obtained from the United States, Italy and Spain. T cells, B-cell-depleted T cells, or PBMCs provided the cDNA or gDNA that served as material.

The germline gives CDR1 SGHDT, CDR2 YYEEEE. V lost 2 bases and J lost 4, with 12 bases in between. The CDR3 has 14 amino acids. Per the original data handling: Estimation of nucleated cell counts was performed using reference gene primer amplification. Sequencing used immunoSEQ multiplex PCR; TCRdb keeps in-frame clones, though not all of them. The D gene and trimming were derived from the DNA, and the V and J assignments and clone size from that table. The table shows 250,000 or so clones, with around 80% occurring only once. The TCR was taken from a woman aged 18-35 years with acute or convalescent COVID-19. The sample consisted of peripheral blood. The chain is built from TRBV5-6 and TRBJ1-1; D might be TRBD1 (5 bases). The CDR3: CASSFPPGGTEAFF. As DNA, the CDR3 is TGTGCCAGCAGCTTTCCCCCGGGGGGCACTGAAGCTTTCTTT.